These 29 T cell receptor beta chains originate from one sample sequenced in a study of human T cells and chemical hapten exposure. One entry per CDR3 protein results from TCRdb running MiXCR on the RACE reads. The repertoire holds roughly 200,000 distinct CDR3 sequences, with around 20% as singletons. Time point defined: patch test 1, 2 weeks after DPC sensitization. Sample treatment: therapeutic diphenylcyclopropenone sensitization with weekly scalp DPC. The source was whole blood, collected in connection with sensitization to the hapten diphenylcyclopropenone (DPC). The origin of the receptors is a woman between 45 and 60 years old with alopecia areata. Some clones in this sample may be carry-over from other donors' samples.

The chain employs TRBV7-9 and TRBJ2-1; D perhaps matches TRBD2 (6 bases). This CDR3 is 16 amino acids long. From germline, CDR1 is SEHNR and CDR2 FQNEAQ (reference sequence). V gave up 5 bases and J gave up 4 bases, with 18 bases separating them. The CDR3 bases are TGTGCCAGCAGCCTGACTAGGAGGGCCGGGTACAATGAGCAGTTCTTC. Protein sequence: CASSLTRRAGYNEQFF.

The rearrangement uses TRBV12-3 or TRBV12-4 and TRBJ2-6, with 8 nucleotides matching TRBD1. J gave up 0 bases and V 5 bases, and 9 bases lay outside the gene matches. The CDR3 contains 18 residues. CDR3 loop: CASSPRRTGSSGANVLTF. CDR3 sequence (DNA): TGTGCCAGCAGTCCCCGCCGGACAGGGAGCTCTGGGGCCAACGTCCTGACTTTC.

This clonotype was counted only a few times. The J gene is TRBJ1-4, the V gene TRBV29-1; 7 positions match TRBD1. V was pared by 3 bases and J by 8 bases, with 9 bases of the junction left unmatched. Germline V lookup: CDR1 SQVTM, CDR2 ANQGSEA. The CDR3 sequence is 14 residues long. CDR3 bases: TGCAGCGTTGAGGGAGGGGGCCCCGGGGAAAAACTGTTTTTT. It translates to CSVEGGGPGEKLFF.

The rearrangement links TRBV5-1 to TRBJ2-2; possibly TRBD2 for D (6 bases). CDR3 length: 14 residues. CDR1 is SGHRS and CDR2 is YFSETQ in the germline V gene. Trimming left V 5 bases short and J 4 bases short, with 12 bases between. The CDR3 reads CASSGQGLTGELFF. The CDR3 nucleotides are TGCGCCAGCAGTGGTCAGGGACTCACCGGGGAGCTGTTTTTT.

This chain connects TRBV15 to TRBJ1-1; unclear D gene. With 0 bases removed from V and 4 bases from J, the gap between germline ends came to 9 bases. This CDR3 contains 14 residues. The V gene's germline CDR1 is LNHNV and CDR2 YYDKDF (reference sequence). The CDR3 spells CATSRDRTSTEAFF. DNA of the CDR3: TGTGCCACCAGCAGAGACCGAACGAGCACTGAAGCTTTCTTT. The full variable domain, its missing parts supplied by reference TRBV15 and TRBJ1-1, is DAMVIQNPRYQVTQFGKPVTLSCSQTLNHNVMYWYQQKSSQAPKLLFHYYDKDFNNEADTPDNFQSRRPNTSFCFLDIRSPGLGDTAMYLCATSRDRTSTEAFFGQGTRLTVV.

This clonotype has just a few counts. J is TRBJ1-2 and V is TRBV10-3, with 9 positions matching TRBD1. The V gene end was trimmed by 0 bases and the J gene end by 3 bases; junction bases not matched to a gene: 14. In germline, CDR1 is ENHRY, CDR2 SYGVKD. CDR3 length: 19 amino acids. The DNA of the CDR3 is TGTGCCATCAGTGAGTCGTGGACAGGGGCACAAGTAATGGACTATGGCTACACCTTC. Protein product: CAISESWTGAQVMDYGYTF.

The CDR3 coding sequence is TGTGCCAGCAGCTTGGGAACGAGGCTTGGCTACACCTTC. Amino acids: CASSLGTRLGYTF. This chain joins TRBV7-9 and TRBJ1-2; D remains ambiguous. The germline CDR1 and CDR2 sequences are SEHNR and FQNEAQ (reference sequence). CDR3 size: 13 residues. V lost 3 bases, J lost 7 bases, and 12 bases lay in between.

This rearrangement joins TRBV7-7 to TRBJ2-2; 10 nucleotides line up with TRBD1. Trimming at V came to 3 bases and at J to 6 bases, leaving 4 bases not matched to a gene. The germline gives CDR1 SSHAT, CDR2 FNYEAQ (reference sequence). The CDR3 has 15 amino acids. CDR3 nucleotides: TGTGCCAGCAGCTTCCAGGGACAGGGGCCCGGGGAGCTGTTTTTT. Protein: CASSFQGQGPGELFF.

The chain employs TRBV30 and TRBJ1-2; the D gene is possibly TRBD1 (6 bases). Germline V lookup: CDR1 GTSNPN, CDR2 SVGIG (reference sequence). V lost 1 base, J lost 12 bases, and 18 bases lay in between. The CDR3 loop spans 13 amino acids. CDR3 protein: CAWSGSRGGSHTF. The CDR3 DNA follows: TGTGCCTGGAGTGGTAGCCGAGGGGGTTCCCACACCTTC.

The chain carries TRBV7-2 and TRBJ2-2, with unresolved D. CDR1 and CDR2 (germline): SGHTA, FQGNSA. The CDR3 has 15 amino acids. V was clipped by 2 bases and J by 3 bases, with 10 bases between them. The CDR3 sequence: CASSLLGIDTGELFF. As DNA, the CDR3 is TGTGCCAGCAGCTTATTAGGGATCGACACCGGGGAGCTGTTTTTT.

The chain joins TRBV12-3 or TRBV12-4 to TRBJ2-3, with unresolved D. The V end lost 4 bases, the J end lost 8 bases, and 13 bases lay between the germline ends. The CDR3 extends over 13 amino acids. The CDR3 here is CASSSGRESTQYF. Here the CDR3 DNA reads TGTGCCAGCAGTTCTGGGCGCGAGAGTACGCAGTATTTT.

This clonotype was found a few times. The gene calls are TRBV27 and TRBJ1-5; possible D gene TRBD1, 6 bases. The CDR3 length is 13 residues. CDR1 and CDR2 from the germline V gene are MNHEY and SMNVEV (reference sequence). Trimming shortened V by 6 bases and J by 1 base, and 7 bases separated the two germline ends. CDR3 nucleotide sequence: TGTGCCAGCAGAACAGGGAGCAATCAGCCCCAGCATTTT. Its protein is CASRTGSNQPQHF.

This clonotype was detected ten times or more. This chain uses TRBV20-1 with TRBJ2-1, with a possible D match to TRBD1 (6 bases). Trimming stripped 2 bases from V and 7 bases from J, with 15 bases between. CDR3 length: 14 residues. Germline values: CDR1 DFQATT, CDR2 SNEGSKA (reference sequence). This CDR3 reads CSARIQGAGNEQFF. In DNA, the CDR3 is TGCAGTGCTAGAATACAGGGCGCAGGAAATGAGCAGTTCTTC.

This clonotype was seen a few times. The CDR3 here is CASSRASVPDTQYF. The CDR3 coding sequence is TGTGCCAGCAGCCGAGCCTCGGTCCCAGATACGCAGTATTTT. V is TRBV14 and J is TRBJ2-3; D unclear. The CDR3 runs 14 residues. Germline CDR1 is SGHDN and CDR2 is FVKESK. With 4 bases removed from V and 4 bases from J, the gap between germline ends came to 12 bases. Full variable domain (missing parts from reference TRBV14 and TRBJ2-3): EAGVTQFPSHSVIEKGQTVTLRCDPISGHDNLYWYRRVMGKEIKFLLHFVKESKQDESGMPNNRFLAERTGGTYSTLKVQPAELEDSGVYFCASSRASVPDTQYFGPGTRLTVL.

The gene calls are TRBV29-1 and TRBJ2-2; D ambiguous. V lost 4 bases to trimming and J lost 4 bases, with 7 bases between them. The germline CDR1 and CDR2 sequences are SQVTM and ANQGSEA. CDR3 length equals 12 residues. The CDR3 DNA reads TGCAGCGTTGTGCCAACCACCGGGGAGCTGTTTTTT. Its protein product is CSVVPTTGELFF.

The rearrangement links TRBV10-3 to TRBJ2-7, with 7 bases matching TRBD1. V shed 2 bases and J 3 bases; nucleotides not matched to a gene: 1. Germline values: CDR1 ENHRY, CDR2 SYGVKD. This CDR3 contains 13 residues. The CDR3 reads CAISERDSYEQYF. The CDR3 DNA sequence: TGTGCCATCAGTGAGAGGGACAGCTACGAGCAGTACTTC.

A few counts support this clonotype. The V call is TRBV5-4, the J call TRBJ1-5, with a tentative D call TRBD1 (6 bases). The CDR3 loop spans 13 amino acids. The germline V gene has CDR1 SGHNT and CDR2 YYREEE (reference sequence). V was pared by 3 bases and J by 7 bases, with 11 bases between. The CDR3 is CASSSGQGQPQHF. The CDR3 DNA is TGTGCCAGCAGCTCGGGACAAGGGCAGCCCCAGCATTTT.

CDR3 sequence: CSAGSGSGTDTQYF. The CDR3 DNA follows: TGCAGTGCGGGTAGCGGGAGTGGAACAGATACGCAGTATTTT. V gene TRBV20-1 combines with J gene TRBJ2-3; the match to TRBD2 covers 9 bases. Germline V gene lookup returns CDR1 DFQATT and CDR2 SNEGSKA (reference sequence). This CDR3 comprises 14 residues. With 6 bases clipped from V and 3 bases from J, the junction kept 7 bases outside the gene matches.

This clonotype showed up just a few times. The J gene is TRBJ2-4, the V gene TRBV20-1, with D possibly being TRBD1 (6 bases). V lost 2 bases and J 1 base, leaving 9 bases between the germline ends. The CDR3 spans 14 residues. Germline CDR1 and CDR2: DFQATT and SNEGSKA (reference sequence). The CDR3 bases are TGCAGTGCTAGACAAGACAGGGCCAAAAACATTCAGTACTTC. Translating gives CSARQDRAKNIQYF.

This clonotype showed up just a few times. The chain has TRBV29-1 and TRBJ1-5, with 8 positions matching TRBD1. This CDR3 has 12 amino acids. The V and J ends lost 4 bases and 7 bases, in that order; junction bases with no gene match: 3. CDR1 is SQVTM and CDR2 is ANQGSEA in the germline V gene. CDR3: CSVAGGGQPQHF. The CDR3 DNA follows: TGCAGCGTTGCAGGGGGCGGGCAGCCCCAGCATTTT.

The CDR3 loop reads CASTLDSPSYEQYF. In DNA, the CDR3 is TGTGCCAGCACCCTAGACAGCCCCTCCTACGAGCAGTACTTC. This chain connects TRBV6-1 to TRBJ2-7; D might be TRBD1 (5 bases). This CDR3 comprises 14 residues. Deletions cut 7 bases from V and 0 bases from J, with 13 bases between. Germline CDR1 is MNHNS and CDR2 is SASEGT.

This chain links TRBV6-6 with TRBJ2-4, with unresolved D. CDR1 is MNHNY and CDR2 is SVGAGI in the germline V gene (reference sequence). V was clipped by 0 bases and J by 5 bases, with 8 bases between them. CDR3 length equals 14 residues. The CDR3 DNA reads as TGTGCCAGCAGTTACTCGAGGCTAGAAAACATTCAGTACTTC. Encoded protein: CASSYSRLENIQYF.

This clonotype occurred a few times. This rearrangement joins TRBV5-1 to TRBJ2-1, with 8 bases identical to TRBD1. Losses at the gene ends were 4 bases for V and 7 bases for J; bases not matched to a gene: 10. CDR1 and CDR2 (germline): SGHRS, YFSETQ. The CDR3 has 15 residues. Here the CDR3 reads CASSITGQGGNEQFF. The CDR3 DNA sequence: TGCGCCAGCAGCATAACCGGACAGGGCGGAAATGAGCAGTTCTTC.

This chain links TRBV4-2 with TRBJ1-2, with D perhaps matching TRBD1 (6 bases). Trimming took off 4 bases at V and 6 bases at J, with 18 bases between the two ends. The CDR3 spans 15 residues. The germline V gene encodes CDR1 LGHNA and CDR2 YNFKEQ. The CDR3 DNA follows: TGTGCCAGCAGCCCTTTAACGACAGGATTGGATGGCTACACCTTC. Its protein product is CASSPLTTGLDGYTF.

V usage is TRBV27 and J usage is TRBJ2-7; 14 bases fit TRBD2. The CDR3 has 16 residues. With V trimmed by 6 bases and J by 4 bases, 8 bases remained unmatched. In germline, CDR1 is MNHEY, CDR2 SMNVEV (reference sequence). The CDR3 DNA reads TGTGCCAGCAGAGGACTAGCGGGAGGTTCTTTTTACGAGCAGTACTTC. Protein: CASRGLAGGSFYEQYF.

The chain combines TRBV27 with TRBJ1-2, with a possible D match to TRBD1 (5 bases). Germline CDR1 is MNHEY and CDR2 is SMNVEV (reference sequence). V was cut by 4 bases and J by 4 bases, with 25 bases left in between. The CDR3 extends over 18 amino acids. Here the CDR3 reads CASSSMRGKDLKSYGYTF. CDR3 DNA: TGTGCCAGCAGTTCAATGCGGGGGAAGGACCTAAAAAGCTATGGCTACACCTTC.

This clonotype was detected a few times. The rearrangement uses TRBV5-1 and TRBJ2-1; 8 bases align to TRBD2. The V segment lost 2 bases and the J segment 5 bases; nucleotides outside the gene matches: 3. The germline CDR1 and CDR2 sequences are SGHRS and YFSETQ. This CDR3 spans 14 amino acids. CDR3 loop: CASSFNGRDNEQFF. Here the CDR3 DNA reads TGCGCCAGCAGCTTTAACGGGAGGGACAATGAGCAGTTCTTC.

This clonotype was counted a few times. CDR3 in DNA: TGTGCCAGCAGCTTGGGGCAGGAAAACTATGGCTACACCTTC. It translates to CASSLGQENYGYTF. The J gene is TRBJ1-2, the V gene TRBV5-6; D is unclear. CDR3 length equals 14 residues. V was pared by 0 bases and J by 2 bases, with 8 bases between. Germline CDR1 reads SGHDT; CDR2 reads YYEEEE.

This chain joins TRBV12-3 or TRBV12-4 and TRBJ1-3, with 9 bases fitting TRBD1. After removal of 3 bases from V and 7 bases from J, the junction contained 4 bases not matched to a gene. The CDR3 has 14 residues. CDR3 in DNA: TGTGCCAGCAGTTTCGGGACAGGGAGGAACACCATATATTTT. Amino acids: CASSFGTGRNTIYF.